The following is a T cell receptor (beta chain) sequence with its context. The data stem from a study of blood T cell repertoires in COVID-19. Study overall: The United States, Italy and Spain were the sources of the acute and convalescent COVID-19 samples.

V lost 4 bases, J lost 0 bases, and 9 bases lay in between. Germline V gene sequence: CDR1 SNHLY, CDR2 FYNNEI. The CDR3 spans 14 residues. Per the original data handling: Quantification of nucleated cells was approximated via reference gene primer amplification. Produced via immunoSEQ multiplex PCR; TCRdb's table is partial and in-frame only. The V and J calls and clone size were taken over from that table, and D and trimming were inferred from the DNA. Of approximately 400,000 clones listed, about nine tenths are singletons. It was within 2 weeks before study entry that exposed participants met a COVID-19 case.

The sequence was obtained from a woman aged 40-49 years who had been exposed to COVID-19. V gene TRBV2 combines with J gene TRBJ1-2; D is unclear. Source material: PBMCs or T cells enriched from blood (not recorded which). The CDR3 loop is CASSGVSPNYGYTF. The CDR3 DNA sequence: TGTGCCAGCAGTGGAGTCTCGCCTAACTATGGCTACACCTTC. Based on the CDR3 plus reference TRBV2 and TRBJ1-2, the full variable domain is EPEVTQTPSHQVTQMGQEVILRCVPISNHLYFYWYRQILGQKVEFLVSFYNNEISEKSEIFDDQFSVERPDGSNFTLKIRSTKLEDSAMYFCASSGVSPNYGYTFGSGTRLTVV.